Listed here are 7 T cell receptor beta chains from one sample, sequenced in a study of identical twins (dated by TCRdb to between 2015 and 2016). Receptor amplification or capture employed 5' RACE. Sequencing used an Illumina HiSeq 2000. Starting from the raw public reads, TCRdb applied fastp trimming at Q25, assembled clones with MiXCR and retained in-frame beta chains. Entries are consolidated by CDR3 protein sequence, retaining the most common genes and DNA. Here the sample has 500,000 to 700,000 distinct CDR3 sequences; around 7.4% occur a single time. The ten most abundant clones make up 1.5% to 2% of the sample. The same data also went into a second study, on yellow fever vaccine responses in identical twins.

Sequenced sample: PBMCs. All receptors come from a woman aged 18-35 years in good health.

The rearrangement links TRBV12-3 or TRBV12-4 to TRBJ1-6; tentatively, D is TRBD1 (6 bases). The CDR3 totals 16 residues. Trimming removed 5 bases from V and 6 bases from J, with 17 bases in between. This CDR3 is CASSQWDTKANSPLHF. CDR3 coding DNA: TGTGCCAGCAGTCAATGGGACACCAAGGCTAATTCACCCCTCCACTTT.

The gene calls are TRBV9 and TRBJ2-3, with unresolved D. Trimming pared 1 base from V and 2 bases from J, leaving 11 bases between. This CDR3 contains 15 residues. Per the germline V gene, CDR1 is SGDLS and CDR2 is YYNGEE. The CDR3 spells CASSVSGAATDTQYF. In DNA form, the CDR3 reads TGTGCCAGCAGCGTAAGTGGCGCCGCCACAGATACGCAGTATTTT. The variable domain in full, with the rest retrieved from reference TRBV9 and TRBJ2-3, is DSGVTQTPKHLITATGQRVTLRCSPRSGDLSVYWYQQSLDQGLQFLIQYYNGEERAKGNILERFSAQQFPDLHSELNLSSLELGDSALYFCASSVSGAATDTQYFGPGTRLTVL.

The CDR3 reads CASSLGQSEQFF. The CDR3 bases are TGCGCCAGCAGCTTGGGGCAAAGTGAGCAGTTCTTC. V usage is TRBV5-1 and J usage is TRBJ2-1; D gene unclear. Per germline, CDR1 SGHRS and CDR2 YFSETQ. The V gene lost 0 bases and the J gene lost 9 bases, with 7 bases spanning the gap. The CDR3 contains 12 residues.

There are a few counts of this clonotype. The chain couples TRBV7-2 to TRBJ2-3, with D possibly matching TRBD2 (6 bases). This CDR3 region has 16 residues. The germline V gene has CDR1 SGHTA and CDR2 FQGNSA. Trimming removed 5 bases at V and 0 bases at J, with 15 bases between. The CDR3 loop reads CASSTGTYLSTDTQYF. CDR3 bases: TGTGCCAGCAGCACCGGGACTTACCTTAGCACAGATACGCAGTATTTT.

The rearrangement links TRBV2 to TRBJ2-4; TRBD1 agrees at 9 bases. V trimming: 7 bases; J trimming: 5 bases; junction bases outside the gene matches: 3. The CDR3 has 13 amino acids. Germline CDR1 SNHLY, CDR2 FYNNEI. The CDR3: CASNRDRENIQYF. CDR3 bases: TGTGCCAGCAACCGGGACAGGGAAAACATTCAGTACTTC.

This clonotype appeared many times. V usage is TRBV14 and J usage is TRBJ1-5; D gene uncertain. The V gene lost 0 bases and the J gene lost 7 bases, with 10 bases spanning the gap. The CDR3 is made up of 14 amino acids. CDR1 and CDR2 from the germline V gene are SGHDN and FVKESK. The CDR3 region is CASSQDGVAQPQHF. CDR3 in DNA: TGTGCCAGCAGCCAAGATGGGGTTGCGCAGCCCCAGCATTTT.

The table lists this clonotype with many counts. The chain's CDR3 is CASSIHTGPPEAFF. DNA of the CDR3: TGTGCCAGCAGTATCCATACAGGACCCCCCGAAGCTTTCTTT. The chain recombines TRBV12-3 or TRBV12-4 with TRBJ1-1; perhaps TRBD1 as D (5 bases). V lost 5 bases to trimming and J lost 8 bases, with 18 bases between them. This CDR3 region has 14 residues.